A single T cell receptor beta chain is shown here with its context. The primer mix had 60 Vbeta and 13 Jbeta primers. Assay: immunoSEQ multiplex PCR; the TCRdb copy retains only in-frame clones and omits some. This table holds about 200,000 clones, less than 85% found once. Trimming cost V 5 bases and J 4 bases; bases outside gene matches: 7. The germline V gene has CDR1 MNHEY and CDR2 SMNVEV (reference sequence). The CDR3 is 14 amino acids. This specimen comes from a study of cytomegalovirus exposure and HLA in healthy donors. The sequencing sample was made of PBMCs. This sequence originates from a man aged 18 to 29 in good health and CMV-seronegative. The chain links TRBV27 to TRBJ1-2; 7 bases agree with TRBD1. The CDR3 sequence is CASSSLAGGYGYTF. The CDR3 DNA is TGTGCCAGCAGTAGCCTCGCAGGGGGCTATGGCTACACCTTC.